The entry below describes one TCR beta chain. As yet, its antigen is unknown. CDR3-region Arm-PCR and iRepertoire HTBI primers produced the TCR beta libraries. TCRdb itself ran the multiplex PCR reads through MiXCR, one entry per CDR3 protein. The table shows about 660,000 distinct CDR3 sequences, with 25% to 35% occurring only once. Time point here: persistent/refractory GD, antithyroid drugs over 5 years with positive TRAb. The TCR library was made from RNA that had been extracted from PBMCs in TRIzol. This record comes from a study of regulatory T cells in long-lasting Graves disease. As for the study in general: A definition of persistent Graves' disease required over 5 years of antithyroid drugs plus positive TSH receptor antibodies. Whole-study results and caveats: The analysis examined peripheral blood only and excluded thyroid tissue.

Looked up from germline, CDR1 is SGHAT and CDR2 is FQNNGV. The CDR3 has 14 amino acids. Trimming shortened V by 5 bases and J by 4 bases, and 11 bases separated the two germline ends. The rearrangement links TRBV11-2 to TRBJ2-2; possible D gene TRBD1, 6 bases. The clonotype comes from a female donor with Graves disease. Sample: peripheral blood mononuclear cells (PBMCs), taken when the disease was refractory, from a patient treated with antithyroid drugs. The CDR3 sequence: CASSRQVLTGELFF. The CDR3 region has the DNA TGTGCCAGCAGCCGACAGGTCCTCACCGGGGAGCTGTTTTTT.